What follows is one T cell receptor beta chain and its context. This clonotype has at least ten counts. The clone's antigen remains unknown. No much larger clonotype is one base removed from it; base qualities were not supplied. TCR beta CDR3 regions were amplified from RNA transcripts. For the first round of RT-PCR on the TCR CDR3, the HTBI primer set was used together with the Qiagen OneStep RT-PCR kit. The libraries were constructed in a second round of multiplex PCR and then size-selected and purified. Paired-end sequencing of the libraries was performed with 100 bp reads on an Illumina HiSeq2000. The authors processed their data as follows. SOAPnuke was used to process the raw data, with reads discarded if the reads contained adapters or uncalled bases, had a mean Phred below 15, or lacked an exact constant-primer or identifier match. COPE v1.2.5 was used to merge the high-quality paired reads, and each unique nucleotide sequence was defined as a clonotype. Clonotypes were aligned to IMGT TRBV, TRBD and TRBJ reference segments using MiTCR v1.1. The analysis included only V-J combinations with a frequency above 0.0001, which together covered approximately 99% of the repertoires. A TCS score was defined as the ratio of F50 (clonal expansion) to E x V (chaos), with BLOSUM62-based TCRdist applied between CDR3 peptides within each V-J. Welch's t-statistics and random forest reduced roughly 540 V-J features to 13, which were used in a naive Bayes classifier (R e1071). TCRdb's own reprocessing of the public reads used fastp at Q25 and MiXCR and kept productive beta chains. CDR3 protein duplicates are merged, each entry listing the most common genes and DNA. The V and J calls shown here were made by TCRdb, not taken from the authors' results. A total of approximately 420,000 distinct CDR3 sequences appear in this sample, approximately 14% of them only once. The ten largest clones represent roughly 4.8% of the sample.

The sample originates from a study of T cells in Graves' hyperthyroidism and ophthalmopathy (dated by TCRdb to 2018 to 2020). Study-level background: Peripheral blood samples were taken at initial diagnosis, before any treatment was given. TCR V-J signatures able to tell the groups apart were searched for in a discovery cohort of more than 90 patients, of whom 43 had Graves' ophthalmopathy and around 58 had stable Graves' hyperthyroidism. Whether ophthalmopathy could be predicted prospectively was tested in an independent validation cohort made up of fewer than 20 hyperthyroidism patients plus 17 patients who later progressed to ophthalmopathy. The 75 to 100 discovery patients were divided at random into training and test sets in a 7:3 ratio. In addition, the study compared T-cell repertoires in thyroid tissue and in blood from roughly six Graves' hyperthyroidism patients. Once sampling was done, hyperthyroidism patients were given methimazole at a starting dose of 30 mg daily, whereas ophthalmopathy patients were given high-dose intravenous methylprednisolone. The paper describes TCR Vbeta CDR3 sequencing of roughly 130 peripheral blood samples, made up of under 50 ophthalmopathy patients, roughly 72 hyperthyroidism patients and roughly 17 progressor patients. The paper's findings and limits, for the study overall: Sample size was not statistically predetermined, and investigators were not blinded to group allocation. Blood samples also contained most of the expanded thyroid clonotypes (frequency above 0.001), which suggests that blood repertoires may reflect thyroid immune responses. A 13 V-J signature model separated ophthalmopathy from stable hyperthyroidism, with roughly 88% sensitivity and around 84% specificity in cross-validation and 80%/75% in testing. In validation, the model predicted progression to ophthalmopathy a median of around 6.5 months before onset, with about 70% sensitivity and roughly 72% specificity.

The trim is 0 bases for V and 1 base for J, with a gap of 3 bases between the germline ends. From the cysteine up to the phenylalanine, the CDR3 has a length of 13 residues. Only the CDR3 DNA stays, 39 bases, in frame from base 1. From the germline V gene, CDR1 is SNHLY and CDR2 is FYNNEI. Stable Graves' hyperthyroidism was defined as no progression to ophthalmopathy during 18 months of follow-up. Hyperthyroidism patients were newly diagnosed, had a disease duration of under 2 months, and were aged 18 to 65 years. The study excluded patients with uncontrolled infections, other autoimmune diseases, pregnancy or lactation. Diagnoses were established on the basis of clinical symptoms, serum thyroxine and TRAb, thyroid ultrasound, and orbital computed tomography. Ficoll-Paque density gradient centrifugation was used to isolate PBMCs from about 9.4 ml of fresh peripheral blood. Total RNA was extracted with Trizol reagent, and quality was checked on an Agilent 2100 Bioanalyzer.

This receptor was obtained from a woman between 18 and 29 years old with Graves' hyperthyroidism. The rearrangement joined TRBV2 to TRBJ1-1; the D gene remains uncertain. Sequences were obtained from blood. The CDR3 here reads CASSEAWNTEAFF. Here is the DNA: TGTGCCAGCAGTGAAGCATGGAACACTGAAGCTTTCTTT. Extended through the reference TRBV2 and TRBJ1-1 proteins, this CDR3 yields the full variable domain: EPEVTQTPSHQVTQMGQEVILRCVPISNHLYFYWYRQILGQKVEFLVSFYNNEISEKSEIFDDQFSVERPDGSNFTLKIRSTKLEDSAMYFCASSEAWNTEAFFGQGTRLTVV.